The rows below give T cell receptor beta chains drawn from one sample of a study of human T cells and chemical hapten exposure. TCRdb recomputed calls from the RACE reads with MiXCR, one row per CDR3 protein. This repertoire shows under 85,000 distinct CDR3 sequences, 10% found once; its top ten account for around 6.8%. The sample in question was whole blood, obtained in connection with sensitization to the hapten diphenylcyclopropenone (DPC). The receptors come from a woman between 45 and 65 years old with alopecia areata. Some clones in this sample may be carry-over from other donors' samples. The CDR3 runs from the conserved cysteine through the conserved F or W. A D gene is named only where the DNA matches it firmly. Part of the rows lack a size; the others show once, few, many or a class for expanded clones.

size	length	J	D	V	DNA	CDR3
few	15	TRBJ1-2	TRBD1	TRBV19	TGTGCCAGTAGTTCGGGACAGGGGGCGCCCTATGGCTACACCTTC	CASSSGQGAPYGYTF
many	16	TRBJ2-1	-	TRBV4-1	TGCGCCAGCAGCCAAGGTATGGGGAGTAGAGCGAATGAGCAGTTCTTC	CASSQGMGSRANEQFF
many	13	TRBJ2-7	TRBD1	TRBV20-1	TGCAGTGCTAGGGGACAGGGGAGACACGAGCAGTACTTC	CSARGQGRHEQYF
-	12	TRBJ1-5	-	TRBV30	TGTGCCTGGAGTGGTAGCAATCAGCCCCAGCATTTT	CAWSGSNQPQHF
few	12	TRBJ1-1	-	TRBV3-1	TGTGCCAGCAGCCAAGAGTATGCTGAAGCTTTCTTT	CASSQEYAEAFF
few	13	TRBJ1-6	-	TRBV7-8	TGTGCCAGCAGCTTTGGAATCGATTCACCCCTCCACTTT	CASSFGIDSPLHF
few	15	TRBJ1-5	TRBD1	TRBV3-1	TGTGCCAGCAGCCGCCGGACAGGGCCAGATCAGCCCCAGCATTTT	CASSRRTGPDQPQHF
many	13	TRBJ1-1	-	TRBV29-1	TGCAGCGTTGATGGGGAGGGCCTCACTGAAGCTTTCTTT	CSVDGEGLTEAFF
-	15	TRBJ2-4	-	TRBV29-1	TGCAGCGTTGAAGATCGGGCAGGGGCGGAGGTCATTCAGTACTTC	CSVEDRAGAEVIQYF
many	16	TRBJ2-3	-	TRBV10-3	TGTGCCATCAGTGAGTCAGCCAGGACCAGCACAGATACGCAGTATTTT	CAISESARTSTDTQYF
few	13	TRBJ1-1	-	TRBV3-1	TGTGCCAGCAGCCAGAGAGGGGTCACTGAAGCTTTCTTT	CASSQRGVTEAFF
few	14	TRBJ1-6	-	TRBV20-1	TGCAGTGCTAGAGTAACGGTCTATAATTCACCCCTCCACTTT	CSARVTVYNSPLHF
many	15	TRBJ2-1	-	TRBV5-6	TGTGCCAGCAGCCAGGGACCGGGACTTGACAATGAGCAGTTCTTC	CASSQGPGLDNEQFF
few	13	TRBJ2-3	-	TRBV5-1	TGCGCCAGCAGCTTGGACCTCACAGATACGCAGTATTTT	CASSLDLTDTQYF
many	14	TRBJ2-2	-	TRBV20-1	TGCAGTGCTAAAGTCGACAGGAACACCGGGGAGCTGTTTTTT	CSAKVDRNTGELFF
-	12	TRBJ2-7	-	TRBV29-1	TGCAGCTTCGCAGGGATGGGCTACGAGCAGTACTTC	CSFAGMGYEQYF
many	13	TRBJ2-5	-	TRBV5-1	TGCGCCAGCAGCTTGCCGGGAGTTTCGACCCAGTACTTC	CASSLPGVSTQYF
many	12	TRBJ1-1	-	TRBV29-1	TGCAGCGTTGAACGAGGCAGGGTTGAAGCTTTCTTT	CSVERGRVEAFF
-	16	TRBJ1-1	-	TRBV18	TGTGCCAGCTCACCTCGACAGGTGGATTGGAACACTGAAGCTTTCTTT	CASSPRQVDWNTEAFF
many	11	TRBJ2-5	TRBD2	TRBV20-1	TGCAGTGGCGGGAGTCAAGAGACCCAGTACTTC	CSGGSQETQYF
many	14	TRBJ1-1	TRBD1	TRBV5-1	TGCGCCAGCACTGTGACAGGGGGTAATACTGAAGCTTTCTTT	CASTVTGGNTEAFF
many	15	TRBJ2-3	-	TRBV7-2	TGTGCCAGCAACCCGACGGGAGTAACTGGAGATACGCAGTATTTT	CASNPTGVTGDTQYF
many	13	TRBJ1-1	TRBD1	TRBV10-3	TGTGCCATCAGTGAGTCTAGGGACAGTGAAGCTTTCTTT	CAISESRDSEAFF
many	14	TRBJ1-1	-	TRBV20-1	TGCAGTGCTAGACTGGCAGGGAGGGACACTGAAGCTTTCTTT	CSARLAGRDTEAFF
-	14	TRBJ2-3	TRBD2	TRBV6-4	TGTGCCAGCAGTGGGACTAGTGTGTCAGATACGCAGTATTTT	CASSGTSVSDTQYF
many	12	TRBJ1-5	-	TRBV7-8	TGTGCCAGCAGCGCAGTACCGCAGCCCCAGCATTTT	CASSAVPQPQHF
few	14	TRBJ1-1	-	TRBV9	TGTGCCAGCAGCGTAGACAGGGTGGGAGGTGAAGCTTTCTTT	CASSVDRVGGEAFF
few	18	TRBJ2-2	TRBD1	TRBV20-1	TGCAGTGCTCTCTCCCACCCGGGACAGAACTCGAACACCGGGGAGCTGTTTTTT	CSALSHPGQNSNTGELFF
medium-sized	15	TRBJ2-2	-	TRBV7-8	TGTGCCAGCAGCCCGACGTCGGCAGCTACCGGGGAGCTGTTTTTT	CASSPTSAATGELFF
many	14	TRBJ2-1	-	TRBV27	TGTGCCAGCAGTTTAAGGCCGGGTAACAATGAGCAGTTCTTC	CASSLRPGNNEQFF
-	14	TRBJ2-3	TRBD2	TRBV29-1	TGCAGCGTTGGGCTAGCGGGGCTCACAGATACGCAGTATTTT	CSVGLAGLTDTQYF
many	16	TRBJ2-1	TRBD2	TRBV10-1	TGCGCCAGCAGTGAACTTAGCGGGAGCCGGAACAATGAGCAGTTCTTC	CASSELSGSRNNEQFF
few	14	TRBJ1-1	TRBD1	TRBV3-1	TGTGCCAGCAGTTCTGGACAGGGGTTGGGTGAAGCTTTCTTT	CASSSGQGLGEAFF
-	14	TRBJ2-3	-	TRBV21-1	TGTGCCAGCAGCTCCGGACAGGTCACAGATACGCAGTATTTT	CASSSGQVTDTQYF
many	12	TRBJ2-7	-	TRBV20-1	TGCAGTGCTAGAGATGTACTAATCGAGCAGTACTTC	CSARDVLIEQYF
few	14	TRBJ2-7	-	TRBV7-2	TGTGCCAGCAGCGAGACTAGTAGTCGGCTCGAGCAGTACTTC	CASSETSSRLEQYF
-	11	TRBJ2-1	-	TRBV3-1	TGTGCCAGCAGAACGGGGCAGATCCAGTTCTTC	CASRTGQIQFF
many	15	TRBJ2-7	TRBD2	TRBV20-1	TGCAGTGCGTCCCCGGGACTAGCGACCTTCTACGAGCAGTACTTC	CSASPGLATFYEQYF
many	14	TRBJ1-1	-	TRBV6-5	TGTGCCAGCAGTACTACCCGGGGAGGCACTGAAGCTTTCTTT	CASSTTRGGTEAFF
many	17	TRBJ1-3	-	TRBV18	TGTGCCAGCTCACCACCCGGTCAGATGATGATCGGAAACACCATATATTTT	CASSPPGQMMIGNTIYF
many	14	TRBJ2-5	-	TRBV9	TGTGCCAGCAGCCCTATTCGGGGCGGGGAGACCCAGTACTTC	CASSPIRGGETQYF
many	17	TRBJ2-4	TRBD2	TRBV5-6	TGTGCCAGCAGCTTGATGGCTAGCGGGCTGGCCGAAAACATTCAGTACTTC	CASSLMASGLAENIQYF
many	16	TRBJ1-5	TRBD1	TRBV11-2	TGTGCCAGCAGCATCACAGGGGGCACAAGCAATCAGCCCCAGCATTTT	CASSITGGTSNQPQHF
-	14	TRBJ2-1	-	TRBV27	TGTGCCAGCAGCCGTAGTCGGGTTCGCGGTGAGCAGTTCTTC	CASSRSRVRGEQFF
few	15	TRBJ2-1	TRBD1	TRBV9	TGTGCCAGCAGCGTGGGGACAGGGTACGTCGATGAGCAGTTCTTC	CASSVGTGYVDEQFF
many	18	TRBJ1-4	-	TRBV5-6	TGTGCCAGCAGCTTGTTTCGGCTAGGGAGGAAAGCTAATGAAAAACTGTTTTTT	CASSLFRLGRKANEKLFF
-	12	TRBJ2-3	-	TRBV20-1	TGCAGTGCTAGTCAGTGGTCAGATACGCAGTATTTT	CSASQWSDTQYF